A selection of T cell receptor beta chains follows, all from one sample in a study of CD8+ T cells in alopecia areata. Sequencing used immunoSEQ multiplex PCR; TCRdb keeps in-frame clones, though not all of them. The data hold 90,000 to 100,000 clones, with 35% to 50% observed a single time. Sequenced sample: CD4+ T cells sorted from blood. These receptors were taken from a human donor with alopecia areata. CDR3s include the opening cysteine and the closing phenylalanine or tryptophan. The D gene is left open where the match is weak. Rows may omit the clone size; those that give it use once, few, many or a size class.

v_call	j_call	d_call	clone_size	cdr3_nt	cdr3_aa
TRBV29-1	TRBJ2-1	-	-	TGCAGCGTCGATCTAACGACCGCGTACAATGAGCAGTTCTTC	CSVDLTTAYNEQFF
TRBV29-1	TRBJ2-1	TRBD1	-	TGCAGCGTTGAGGGGACAGGGACGCACAATGAGCAGTTCTTC	CSVEGTGTHNEQFF
TRBV9	TRBJ1-5	TRBD1	-	TGTGCCAGCAGCGGCGGGACAGCAAATCAGCCCCAGCATTTT	CASSGGTANQPQHF
TRBV29-1	TRBJ2-7	-	-	TGCAGCGTTGAGCGGGGCAGGAAAGGCTACGAGCAGTACTTC	CSVERGRKGYEQYF
TRBV11-2	TRBJ1-6	-	-	TGTGCCAGCAGCTTAGGCGGGATGCATTCACCCCTCCACTTT	CASSLGGMHSPLHF
TRBV28	TRBJ1-5	-	-	TGTGCCAGCAGTTCGAATCAACCCTCACAGCCCCAGCATTTT	CASSSNQPSQPQHF
TRBV2	TRBJ1-2	-	once	TGTGCCAGCAGTGAAGCGACGGCTGTAGGCTACACCTTC	CASSEATAVGYTF
TRBV4-1	TRBJ2-2	-	few	TGCGCCAGCAGCCGGGGACAGAACACCGGGGAGCTGTTTTTT	CASSRGQNTGELFF
TRBV30	TRBJ1-1	-	-	TGTGCCTGCGGACAGCCTAACACTGAAGCTTTCTTT	CACGQPNTEAFF
TRBV29-1	TRBJ2-5	-	-	TGCAGCACCTTAGCTAGCGAGAGGAGGGAGACCCAGTACTTC	CSTLASERRETQYF
TRBV29-1	TRBJ2-7	-	-	TGCAGCGTTGGATTATTAACAGCCCGAGGATTGTACGAGCAGTACTTC	CSVGLLTARGLYEQYF
TRBV5-1	TRBJ2-1	-	-	TGCGCCAGCAGCGCCAGCTATGAGCAGTTCTTC	CASSASYEQFF
TRBV28	TRBJ2-1	-	few	TGTGCCAGCATCTCCTACGGGGCCTACAATGAGCAGTTCTTC	CASISYGAYNEQFF
TRBV5-6	TRBJ2-7	-	few	TGTGCCAGCAGCGCGACCTGGAGAGGGACGAGACACGAGCAGTACTTC	CASSATWRGTRHEQYF
TRBV18	TRBJ2-2	-	-	TGTGCCAGCTCACCGTCAAGCGGGGAGCTGTTTTTT	CASSPSSGELFF
TRBV27	TRBJ2-1	TRBD2	-	TGTGCCAGCAGTCCGGGGACTAGCGGGGTCAATGAGCAGTTCTTC	CASSPGTSGVNEQFF
TRBV5-6	TRBJ1-5	-	few	TGTGCCAGCAGCTTGTTGAACAATCAGCCCCAGCATTTT	CASSLLNNQPQHF
TRBV7-8	TRBJ1-5	TRBD1	few	TGTGCCAGCAGTCGGGACAGGGTTAGCAATCAGCCCCAGCATTTT	CASSRDRVSNQPQHF
TRBV30	TRBJ2-3	-	once	TGTGCCTGGAGCGAATACGGACGGTCGAAGTATTTT	CAWSEYGRSKYF
TRBV30	TRBJ2-5	-	-	TGTGCCTGGGGGTGGGAGACCCAGTACTTC	CAWGWETQYF
TRBV6-1	TRBJ2-1	-	-	TGTGCCAGCAGTGAAGTGGGGATGGATGAGCAGTTCTTC	CASSEVGMDEQFF
TRBV7-2	TRBJ2-7	-	few	TGTGCCAGCAGCTTAGCAGGGGCGAGTCTCCCCTACGAGCAGTACTTC	CASSLAGASLPYEQYF
TRBV11-2	TRBJ2-7	-	once	TGTGCCAGCAGCTCAGGGCGCTACGAGCAGTACTTC	CASSSGRYEQYF
TRBV29-1	TRBJ1-1	-	once	TGCAGCGTTTACCAGACAACTGAAGCTTTCTTT	CSVYQTTEAFF
TRBV4-1	TRBJ2-5	-	-	TGCGCCAGCAGCCAGCTACGGGAGACCCAGTACTTC	CASSQLRETQYF
TRBV4-3	TRBJ2-4	-	many	TGCGCCAGCAGCCAAGGTCAGGACACGGGAAACATTCAGTACTTC	CASSQGQDTGNIQYF
TRBV5-1	TRBJ2-5	TRBD2	once	TGCGCCAGCAGCCGTAGCGGGGGCCTGGGAGAGACCCAGTACTTC	CASSRSGGLGETQYF
TRBV28	TRBJ2-3	TRBD2	-	TGTGCCAGCAGTTTAAGGACTAGCGGACGCCACACAGATACGCAGTATTTT	CASSLRTSGRHTDTQYF
TRBV5-6	TRBJ1-1	TRBD1	-	TGTGCCAGCAGCTTGGAGGACAGGTTCAACACTGAAGCTTTCTTT	CASSLEDRFNTEAFF